The clone carrying this T cell receptor (beta chain) was observed a single time. The antigen remains undetermined. Germline trimming cut 0 bases from V and 5 bases from J; bases unmatched to any gene: 6. This CDR3 spans 16 amino acids. The germline V gene encodes CDR1 MRHNA and CDR2 SNTAGT. The sample comes from a study of shared clonotypes between healthy human individuals. Findings of the study overall: Blood alone was sampled, and tissue repertoires likely differ.

Profiling relied on immunoSEQ multiplex PCR, and the TCRdb table lists in-frame clones only, not all of them. The repertoire holds roughly 2.5 million clones, with approximately 94% as singletons. The source material was naive CD4+ T cells sorted from blood. As to subset: CD45RA+ positively selected. This receptor was taken from a man younger than 30 in good health. This chain uses TRBV6-4 with TRBJ1-5; 8 bases are shared with TRBD1. CDR3: CASSDSSPQGDQPQHF. DNA of the CDR3: TGTGCCAGCAGTGACTCTTCCCCACAGGGGGATCAGCCCCAGCATTTT.